This TCR beta chain derives from a study of T cell changes during pregnancy in multiple sclerosis. This CDR3 has 16 residues. V lost 2 bases and J 5 bases, leaving 16 bases between the germline ends. Germline V gene sequence: CDR1 MNHNY, CDR2 SVGAGI (reference sequence). Sequenced by immunoSEQ multiplex PCR; TCRdb stores in-frame clones only, minus some. Of about 70,000 clones listed, around 90% are singletons. The sequenced sample was CD4+ T cells from peripheral blood mononuclear cells, obtained after pregnancy. The rearrangement joins TRBV6-6 to TRBJ1-5; a possible D gene is TRBD1 (6 bases). This sequence originates from a female donor with multiple sclerosis, enrolled in a pregnancy study. The CDR3 DNA follows: TGTGCCAGCAGTTACGGGGGCGGCAGACCATATCAGCCCCAGCATTTT. It encodes CASSYGGGRPYQPQHF.